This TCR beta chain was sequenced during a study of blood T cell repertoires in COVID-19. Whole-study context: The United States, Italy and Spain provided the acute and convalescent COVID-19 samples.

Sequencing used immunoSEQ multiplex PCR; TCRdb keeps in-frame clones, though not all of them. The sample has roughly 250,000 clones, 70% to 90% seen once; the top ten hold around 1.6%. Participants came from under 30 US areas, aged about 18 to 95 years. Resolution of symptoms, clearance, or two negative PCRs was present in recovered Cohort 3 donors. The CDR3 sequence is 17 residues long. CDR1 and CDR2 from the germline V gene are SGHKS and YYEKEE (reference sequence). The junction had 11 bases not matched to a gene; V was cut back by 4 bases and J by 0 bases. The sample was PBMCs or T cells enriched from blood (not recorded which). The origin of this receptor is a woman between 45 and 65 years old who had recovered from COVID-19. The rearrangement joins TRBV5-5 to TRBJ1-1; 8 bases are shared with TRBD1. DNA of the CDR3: TGTGCCAGCAGCGCCCGACAGGGGCCTCTCATGAACACTGAAGCTTTCTTT. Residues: CASSARQGPLMNTEAFF. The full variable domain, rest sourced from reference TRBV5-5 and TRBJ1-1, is DAGVTQSPTHLIKTRGQQVTLRCSPISGHKSVSWYQQVLGQGPQFIFQYYEKEERGRGNFPDRFSARQFPNYSSELNVNALLLGDSALYLCASSARQGPLMNTEAFFGQGTRLTVV.